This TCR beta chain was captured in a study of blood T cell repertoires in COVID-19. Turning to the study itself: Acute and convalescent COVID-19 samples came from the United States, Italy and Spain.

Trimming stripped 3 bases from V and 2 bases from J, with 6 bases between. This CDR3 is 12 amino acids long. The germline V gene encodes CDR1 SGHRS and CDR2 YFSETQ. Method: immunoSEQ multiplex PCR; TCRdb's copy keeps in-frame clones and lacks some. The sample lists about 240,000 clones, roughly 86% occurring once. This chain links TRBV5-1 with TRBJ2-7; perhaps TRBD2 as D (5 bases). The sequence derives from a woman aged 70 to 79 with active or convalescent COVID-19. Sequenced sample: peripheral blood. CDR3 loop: CASSSEAYEQYF. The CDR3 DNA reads TGCGCCAGCAGCTCGGAGGCCTACGAGCAGTACTTC.